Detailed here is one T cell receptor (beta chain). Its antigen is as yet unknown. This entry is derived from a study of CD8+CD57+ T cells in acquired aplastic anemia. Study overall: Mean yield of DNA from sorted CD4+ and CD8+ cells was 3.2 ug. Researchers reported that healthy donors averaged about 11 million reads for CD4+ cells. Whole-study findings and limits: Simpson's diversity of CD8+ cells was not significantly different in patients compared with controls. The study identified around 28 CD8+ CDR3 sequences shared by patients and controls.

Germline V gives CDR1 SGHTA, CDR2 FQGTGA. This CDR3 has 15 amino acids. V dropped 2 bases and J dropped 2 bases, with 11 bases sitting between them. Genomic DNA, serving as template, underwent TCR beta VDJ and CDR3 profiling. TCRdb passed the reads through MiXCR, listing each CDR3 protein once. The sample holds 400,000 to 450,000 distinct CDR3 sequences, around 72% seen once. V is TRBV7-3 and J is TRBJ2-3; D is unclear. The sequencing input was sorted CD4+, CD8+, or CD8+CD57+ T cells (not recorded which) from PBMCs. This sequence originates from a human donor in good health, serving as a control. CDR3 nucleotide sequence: TGTGCCAGCAGCTTAGATTACCTAAACACAGATACGCAGTATTTT. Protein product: CASSLDYLNTDTQYF. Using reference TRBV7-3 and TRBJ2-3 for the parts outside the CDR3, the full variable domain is GAGVSQTPSNKVTEKGKYVELRCDPISGHTALYWYRQSLGQGPEFLIYFQGTGAADDSGLPNDRFFAVRPEGSVSTLKIQRTERGDSAVYLCASSLDYLNTDTQYFGPGTRLTVL.